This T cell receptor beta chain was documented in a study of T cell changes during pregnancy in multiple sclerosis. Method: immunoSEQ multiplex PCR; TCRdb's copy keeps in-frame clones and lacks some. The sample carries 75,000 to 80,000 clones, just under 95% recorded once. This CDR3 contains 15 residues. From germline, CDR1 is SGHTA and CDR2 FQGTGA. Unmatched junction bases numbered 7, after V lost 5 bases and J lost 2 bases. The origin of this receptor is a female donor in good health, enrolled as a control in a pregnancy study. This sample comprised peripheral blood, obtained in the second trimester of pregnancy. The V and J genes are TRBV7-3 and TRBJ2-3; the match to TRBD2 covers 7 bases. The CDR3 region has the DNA TGTGCCAGCAGCCCATGGGGGGGAATCACAGATACGCAGTATTTT. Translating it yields CASSPWGGITDTQYF.